Below are 2 T cell receptor beta chains sequenced from a single sample in a study of cytomegalovirus exposure and HLA in healthy donors. Sequencing used immunoSEQ multiplex PCR; TCRdb keeps in-frame clones, though not all of them. The sample includes more than 80,000 clones, 95% to 96% of them seen just once. The sample consisted of PBMCs. The receptors originated from a woman under 30 in good health and CMV-seronegative.

The chain joins TRBV6-6 to TRBJ1-5, with 8 bases aligning to TRBD1. Per the germline V gene, CDR1 is MNHNY and CDR2 is SVGAGI (reference sequence). The J segment lost 5 bases and the V segment lost 2 bases, leaving 5 bases of the junction unmatched. The CDR3 runs to 15 residues. The DNA of the CDR3 is TGTGCCAGCAGTTACGGACAGGGAGTCCATCAGCCCCAGCATTTT. Translating gives CASSYGQGVHQPQHF.

This clone was picked up one time. J is TRBJ2-1 and V is TRBV5-8, with D possibly matching TRBD2 (6 bases). The V end lost 0 bases, the J end lost 3 bases, and 16 bases lay between the germline ends. The CDR3 totals 17 residues. Germline V lookup: CDR1 SGHTS, CDR2 YDEGEE. CDR3 sequence reads: CASSLAGMGLRYNEQFF. The CDR3 nucleotides are TGTGCCAGCAGCTTGGCCGGAATGGGACTGCGCTACAATGAGCAGTTCTTC.